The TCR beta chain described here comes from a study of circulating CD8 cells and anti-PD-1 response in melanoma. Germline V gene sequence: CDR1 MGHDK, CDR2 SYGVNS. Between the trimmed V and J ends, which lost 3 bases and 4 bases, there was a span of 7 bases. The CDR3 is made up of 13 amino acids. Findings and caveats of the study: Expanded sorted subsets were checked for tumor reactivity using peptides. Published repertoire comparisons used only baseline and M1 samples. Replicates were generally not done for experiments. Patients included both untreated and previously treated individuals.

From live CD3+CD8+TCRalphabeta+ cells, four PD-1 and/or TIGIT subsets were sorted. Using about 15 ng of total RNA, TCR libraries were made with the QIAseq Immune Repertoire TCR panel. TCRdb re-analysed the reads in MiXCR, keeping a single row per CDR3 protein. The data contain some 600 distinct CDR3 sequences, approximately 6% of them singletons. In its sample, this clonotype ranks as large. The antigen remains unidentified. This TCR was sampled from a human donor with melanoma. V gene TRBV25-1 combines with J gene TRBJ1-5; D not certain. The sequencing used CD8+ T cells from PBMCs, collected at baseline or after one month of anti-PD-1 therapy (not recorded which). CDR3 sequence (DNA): TGTGCCAGCAGTGAGGGAGGGAATCAGCCCCAGCATTTT. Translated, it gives CASSEGGNQPQHF.